This T cell receptor (beta chain) was sequenced during a study of response to subunit inactivated influenza vaccine. The study, taken as a whole, reports: Authors suggested few new T cells are recruited by each seasonal influenza vaccination.

Looked up from germline, CDR1 is PRHDT and CDR2 is FYEKMQ (reference sequence). The CDR3 extends over 16 amino acids. The V segment lost 4 bases and the J segment 9 bases; nucleotides outside the gene matches: 11. This clonotype has more than one count but fewer than ten. Its antigen is unknown. TCRdb passed the RT-PCR reads through MiXCR, listing each CDR3 protein once. The sample lists roughly 700,000 distinct CDR3 sequences; approximately 13% were seen once. This specimen was PBMCs from blood, taken 14 to 15 days before vaccination. The sequence derives from a man aged 50-60 years who received an inactivated influenza vaccine. This chain links TRBV13 with TRBJ2-1; 11 nucleotides match TRBD2. CDR3 nucleotides: TGTGCCAGCAGCTACCGTTTAGCGGGAGGGCGGTCTGAGCAGTTCTTC. The encoded protein is CASSYRLAGGRSEQFF.